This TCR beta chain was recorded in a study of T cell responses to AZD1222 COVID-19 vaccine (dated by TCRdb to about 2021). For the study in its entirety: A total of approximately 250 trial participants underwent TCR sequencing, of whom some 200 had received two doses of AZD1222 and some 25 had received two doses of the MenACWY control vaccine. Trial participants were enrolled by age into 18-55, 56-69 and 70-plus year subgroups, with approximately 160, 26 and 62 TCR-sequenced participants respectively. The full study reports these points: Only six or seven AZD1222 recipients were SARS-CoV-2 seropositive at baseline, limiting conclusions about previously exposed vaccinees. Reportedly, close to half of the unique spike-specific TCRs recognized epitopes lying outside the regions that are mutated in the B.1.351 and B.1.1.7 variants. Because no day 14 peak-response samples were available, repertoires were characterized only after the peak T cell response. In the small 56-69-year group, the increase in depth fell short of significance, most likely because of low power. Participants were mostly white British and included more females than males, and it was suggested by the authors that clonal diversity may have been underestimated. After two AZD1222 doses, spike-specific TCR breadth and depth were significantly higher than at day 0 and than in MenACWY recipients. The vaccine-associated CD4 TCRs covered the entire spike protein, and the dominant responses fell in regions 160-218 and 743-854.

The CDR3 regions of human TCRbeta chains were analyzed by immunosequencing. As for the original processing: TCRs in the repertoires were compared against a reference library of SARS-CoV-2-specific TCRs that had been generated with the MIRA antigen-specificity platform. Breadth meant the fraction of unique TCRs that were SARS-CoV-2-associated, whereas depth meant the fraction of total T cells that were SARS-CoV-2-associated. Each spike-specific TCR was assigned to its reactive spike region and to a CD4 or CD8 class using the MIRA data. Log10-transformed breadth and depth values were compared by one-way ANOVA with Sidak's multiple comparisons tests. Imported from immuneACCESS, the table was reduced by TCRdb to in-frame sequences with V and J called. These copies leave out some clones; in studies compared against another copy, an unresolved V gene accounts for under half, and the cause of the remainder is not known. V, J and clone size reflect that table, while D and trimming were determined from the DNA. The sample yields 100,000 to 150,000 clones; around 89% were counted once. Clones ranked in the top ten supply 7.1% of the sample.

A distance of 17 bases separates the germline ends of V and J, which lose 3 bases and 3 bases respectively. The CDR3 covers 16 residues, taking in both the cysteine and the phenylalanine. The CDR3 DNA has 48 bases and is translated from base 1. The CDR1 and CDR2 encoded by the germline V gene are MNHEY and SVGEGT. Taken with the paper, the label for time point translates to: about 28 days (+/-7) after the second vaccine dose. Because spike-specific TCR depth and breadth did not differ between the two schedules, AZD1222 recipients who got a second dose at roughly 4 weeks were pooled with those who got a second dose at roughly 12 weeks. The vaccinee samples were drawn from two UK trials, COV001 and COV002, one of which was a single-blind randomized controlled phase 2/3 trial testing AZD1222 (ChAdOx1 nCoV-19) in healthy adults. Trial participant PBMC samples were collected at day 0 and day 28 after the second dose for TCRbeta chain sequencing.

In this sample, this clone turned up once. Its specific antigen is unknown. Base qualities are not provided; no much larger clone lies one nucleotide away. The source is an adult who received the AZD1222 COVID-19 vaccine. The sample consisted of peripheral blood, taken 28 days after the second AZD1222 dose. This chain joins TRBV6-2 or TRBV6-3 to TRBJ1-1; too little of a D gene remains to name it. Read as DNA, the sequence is TGTGCCAGCAGTTATCTTTTACGGCGCGGAGACACTGAAGCTTTCTTT. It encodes CASSYLLRRGDTEAFF.